The 9 T cell receptor beta chains listed next were all sequenced from one sample in a study of beta chain features in type 1 diabetes. Expressed TCRB transcripts were sequenced because the isolated RNA had all been reverse transcribed beforehand. Produced via immunoSEQ multiplex PCR; TCRdb's table is partial and in-frame only. Among 140,000 to 150,000 clones listed, around 9.3% were seen once. Sample: naive CD4+ T cells from blood. The origin of the receptors is a man in his late teens or twenties in good health.

V is TRBV4-2 and J is TRBJ2-1, with 12 bases matching TRBD2. With 5 bases clipped from V and 6 bases from J, the junction kept 8 bases outside the gene matches. This CDR3 has 16 amino acids. Germline lookup yields CDR1 LGHNA and CDR2 YNFKEQ. This CDR3 reads CASSATSGGTRNEQFF. The DNA for the CDR3 is TGTGCCAGCAGCGCCACTAGCGGGGGGACTCGCAATGAGCAGTTCTTC.

This clone turned up a few times. The genes are TRBV5-5 and TRBJ2-1; D remains ambiguous. The ends were cut back, 2 bases at V and 4 bases at J, with 7 bases in the middle. Per the germline V gene, CDR1 is SGHKS and CDR2 is YYEKEE (reference sequence). The length of the CDR3 is 13 residues. The CDR3 region has the DNA TGTGCCAGCAGCTTAAGCCATTACAATGAGCAGTTCTTC. Its translation is CASSLSHYNEQFF.

CDR3 protein: CASSLQASGGHEQYF. The CDR3, as DNA: TGTGCCAGCAGCTTGCAGGCTAGCGGGGGACACGAGCAGTACTTC. The chain is built from TRBV5-4 and TRBJ2-7; 10 positions match TRBD2. CDR3 length equals 15 residues. The ends lost 1 base at V and 5 bases at J; junction bases unmatched: 6. Germline CDR1 is SGHNT and CDR2 is YYREEE (reference sequence). The whole variable domain, filled in from reference TRBV5-4 and TRBJ2-7, reads ETGVTQSPTHLIKTRGQQVTLRCSSQSGHNTVSWYQQALGQGPQFIFQYYREEENGRGNFPPRFSGLQFPNYSSELNVNALELDDSALYLCASSLQASGGHEQYFGPGTRLTVT.

CDR3 region: CASSPHEGQGTLGYF. The CDR3 nucleotides are TGTGCCAGCAGCCCCCATGAGGGACAGGGGACCCTGGGGTACTTC. The V and J genes are TRBV21-1 and TRBJ2-5; the table's D call, TRBD1, was not checked against the DNA. TRBV21-1 is labeled a pseudogene. The CDR3 runs 15 residues.

This clone was detected ten times or more. CDR3 in amino acids: CASSTRLAGEDTQYF. DNA for the CDR3: TGTGCCAGCAGTACTAGACTAGCGGGGGAGGATACGCAGTATTTT. V usage is TRBV28 and J usage is TRBJ2-3, with 12 bases identical to TRBD2. The germline V gene has CDR1 MDHEN and CDR2 SYDVKM. This CDR3 is 15 amino acids long. V was clipped by 5 bases and J by 6 bases; unmatched bases: 6. The whole variable domain, filled in from reference TRBV28 and TRBJ2-3, reads DVKVTQSSRYLVKRTGEKVFLECVQDMDHENMFWYRQDPGLGLRLIYFSYDVKMKEKGDIPEGYSVSREKKERFSLILESASTNQTSMYLCASSTRLAGEDTQYFGPGTRLTVL.

This clone was recorded a few times. This chain uses TRBV14 with TRBJ2-1; 8 bases fit TRBD2. The CDR3 totals 18 residues. V gave up 4 bases and J gave up 8 bases; unmatched junction bases: 19. Germline CDR1 reads SGHDN; CDR2 reads FVKESK. CDR3 DNA: TGTGCCAGCAGCCTAAATTTTGATTCGGGGGGGATTGGCGATGAGCAGTTCTTC. It yields the protein CASSLNFDSGGIGDEQFF.

This clone was detected only a few times. The CDR3 coding sequence is TGTGCCAGCAGCTTACTACAGCCATCCAATTCACCCCTCCACTTT. It yields the protein CASSLLQPSNSPLHF. The J gene is TRBJ1-6, the V gene TRBV11-3; D unresolved. The CDR3 totals 15 residues. Germline V gene data show CDR1 as SGHNT and CDR2 as YENEEA. The V end was cut by 2 bases, the J end by 7 bases, with 12 bases between.

This clone was picked up a small number of times. V gene TRBV6-5 combines with J gene TRBJ2-2; D is perhaps TRBD2 (6 bases). Germline V gene data show CDR1 as MNHEY and CDR2 as SVGAGI. The CDR3 spans 14 residues. V dropped 6 bases and J dropped 5 bases, with 13 bases sitting between them. This CDR3 is CASRPAGFTGELFF. DNA for the CDR3: TGTGCCAGCAGGCCGGCGGGGTTTACCGGGGAGCTGTTTTTT.

This clone was counted between two and nine times. The chain recombines TRBV10-3 with TRBJ2-3; 8 bases are a match to TRBD2. CDR1 and CDR2 from the germline V gene are ENHRY and SYGVKD. V lost 3 bases to trimming and J lost 7 bases; unmatched junction nucleotides: 12. The CDR3 has 16 amino acids. The CDR3 DNA reads as TGTGCCATCAGTGAATGGGGCGGGGGGCGTGCTCATACGCAGTATTTT. Protein sequence: CAISEWGGGRAHTQYF.